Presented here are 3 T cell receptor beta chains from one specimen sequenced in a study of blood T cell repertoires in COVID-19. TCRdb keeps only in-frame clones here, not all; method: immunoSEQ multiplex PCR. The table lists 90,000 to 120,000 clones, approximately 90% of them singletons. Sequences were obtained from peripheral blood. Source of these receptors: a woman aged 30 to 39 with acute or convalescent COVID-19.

The CDR3 bases are TGTGCCTGGACCATTCTAGCGGGAGAAGAGACCCAGTACTTC. Translated, it gives CAWTILAGEETQYF. The genes are TRBV30 and TRBJ2-5; 10 nucleotides align to TRBD2. V shed 4 bases and J 3 bases; nucleotides not matched to a gene: 5. The CDR3 length is 14 residues. Germline V gene sequence: CDR1 GTSNPN, CDR2 SVGIG (reference sequence).

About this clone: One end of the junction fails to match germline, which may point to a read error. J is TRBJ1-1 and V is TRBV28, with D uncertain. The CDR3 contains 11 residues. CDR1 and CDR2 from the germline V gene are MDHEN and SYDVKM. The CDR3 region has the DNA TGTGCCGGCAGCCAGAACACTGAAGCTTTCTTT. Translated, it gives CAGSQNTEAFF.

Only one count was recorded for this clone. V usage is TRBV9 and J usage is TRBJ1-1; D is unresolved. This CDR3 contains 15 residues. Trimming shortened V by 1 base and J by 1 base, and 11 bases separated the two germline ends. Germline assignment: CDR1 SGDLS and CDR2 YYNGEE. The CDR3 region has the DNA TGTGCCAGCAGCGTAAACGTACAGACGAACACTGAAGCTTTCTTT. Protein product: CASSVNVQTNTEAFF.